This T cell receptor (beta chain) is drawn from a study of blood T cell repertoires in COVID-19. The overall study: There were acute and convalescent COVID-19 samples, and they came from the United States, Italy and Spain. Sample material is recorded as cDNA or gDNA derived from T cells, B-cell-depleted T cells, or PBMCs.

This CDR3 spans 13 amino acids. The V gene lost 6 bases and the J gene lost 1 base, with 12 bases spanning the gap. Germline CDR1 SQVTM, CDR2 ANQGSEA. As handled by the study authors: Estimated nucleated cell counts came from reference gene primer amplification. TCRdb's table, derived via immunoSEQ multiplex PCR, lists solely in-frame clones and lacks some. That table is the source of V, J and clone size, and D and trimming were worked out from the DNA. The data show some 150,000 clones, with 75% to 90% seen just once and roughly 3% held by the top ten. The rearrangement joins TRBV29-1 to TRBJ1-2; perhaps TRBD1 as D (6 bases). The source is a woman aged 60-70 years with active COVID-19. Sequencing used peripheral blood. The CDR3 loop reads CSVYDRNNYGYTF. CDR3 DNA sequence: TGCAGCGTGTATGACAGGAATAACTATGGCTACACCTTC.